The rows below give T cell receptor beta chains drawn from one sample of a study of blood T cell repertoires in COVID-19. Measured with immunoSEQ multiplex PCR; TCRdb has only the in-frame clones, and not every one. The sample includes about 250,000 clones, about four fifths of them seen just once. The sequenced sample was peripheral blood. Receptor source: a woman aged 70 to 79 with acute or convalescent COVID-19. The CDR3 runs from the conserved cysteine through the conserved F or W. Fields, in order: V gene, D gene, clone size, CDR3 length, J gene, CDR3 protein, CDR3 DNA. The D gene is left open where the match is weak. Part of the rows lack a size; the others show once, few, many or a class for expanded clones.

TRBV25-1	.	.	15	TRBJ1-1	CASSETRQRNTEAFF	TGTGCCAGCAGTGAAACGAGGCAGAGAAACACTGAAGCTTTCTTT
TRBV9	.	once	14	TRBJ2-5	CASSVDGLWETQYF	TGTGCCAGCAGCGTAGATGGACTGTGGGAGACCCAGTACTTC
TRBV27	.	.	11	TRBJ2-3	CASSVQDTQYF	TGTGCCAGCAGCGTACAAGATACGCAGTATTTT
TRBV6-1	.	.	15	TRBJ2-1	CASSDGSGYHNEQFF	TGTGCCAGCAGTGATGGTAGCGGCTATCACAATGAGCAGTTCTTC
TRBV9	TRBD1	.	15	TRBJ1-5	CASSQGALSNQPQHF	TGTGCCAGCAGTCAGGGGGCGCTGTCCAATCAGCCCCAGCATTTT
TRBV27	TRBD1	.	14	TRBJ1-5	CASSPGQGNQPQHF	TGTGCCAGCAGTCCGGGACAGGGGAATCAGCCCCAGCATTTT
TRBV28	TRBD1	.	16	TRBJ2-7	CASSLHRDRGTARQYF	TGTGCCAGCTCCCTTCACCGGGACAGGGGTACTGCGAGGCAGTACTTC
TRBV7-2	.	.	17	TRBJ1-3	CASSFGQGLFSGNTIYF	TGTGCCAGCAGCTTTGGGCAGGGGTTATTCTCTGGAAACACCATATATTTT
TRBV6-2/TRBV6-3	TRBD2	.	16	TRBJ2-1	CASSTGGFRTEGEQFF	TGTGCCAGCAGCACCGGGGGGTTTAGGACGGAGGGTGAGCAGTTCTTC
TRBV2	TRBD1	.	14	TRBJ2-5	CASRPQQGAGTQYF	TGTGCCAGCCGGCCCCAACAGGGGGCTGGGACCCAGTACTTC
TRBV7-2	.	.	14	TRBJ1-4	CASSLSSVTEKLFF	TGTGCCAGCAGCTTAAGTTCGGTCACTGAAAAACTGTTTTTT
TRBV18	TRBD1	.	13	TRBJ1-1	CASSQDRDQEAFF	TGTGCCAGCTCTCAAGACAGGGACCAGGAAGCTTTCTTT
TRBV29-1	.	once	14	TRBJ1-4	CSVKGGTASEKLFF	TGCAGCGTGAAGGGAGGGACGGCCTCTGAAAAACTGTTTTTT
TRBV7-2	.	few	14	TRBJ2-3	CASSFLRGRDTQYF	TGTGCCAGCAGCTTTCTTAGGGGTAGGGATACGCAGTATTTT
TRBV19	.	.	13	TRBJ2-1	CASSGSGKGEQFF	TGTGCCAGTAGTGGTTCAGGGAAGGGTGAGCAGTTCTTC
TRBV7-9	TRBD1	.	15	TRBJ1-1	CASSAGQGGITEAFF	TGTGCCAGCAGCGCCGGACAGGGAGGAATCACTGAAGCTTTCTTT
TRBV29-1	TRBD1	.	12	TRBJ1-1	CSVDRGRAEAFF	TGCAGCGTTGACAGGGGGAGAGCTGAAGCTTTCTTT
TRBV5-6	.	few	15	TRBJ1-2	CASRSSGARYYGYTF	TGTGCCAGCAGATCCAGCGGGGCTAGATACTATGGCTACACCTTC
TRBV19	.	.	16	TRBJ1-2	CASSIDLARGANGYTF	TGTGCCAGTAGTATAGATCTAGCGAGGGGCGCAAATGGCTACACCTTC
TRBV28	.	.	14	TRBJ1-1	CASSLARSLTEAFF	TGTGCCAGCAGTTTAGCTCGCAGTCTTACTGAAGCTTTCTTT
TRBV7-2	TRBD2	.	14	TRBJ2-5	CASSLAGTSGVKYF	TGTGCCAGCAGCTTAGCGGGGACTAGCGGGGTAAAGTACTTC
TRBV5-1	TRBD1	few	14	TRBJ1-2	CASSLGQGGYGYTF	TGCGCCAGCAGCTTGGGACAGGGCGGCTATGGCTACACCTTC
TRBV15	TRBD1	.	17	TRBJ2-6	CATSRDQTGAGANVLTF	TGTGCCACCAGCAGAGATCAAACAGGGGCTGGGGCCAACGTCCTGACTTTC
TRBV13	TRBD1	once	14	TRBJ1-1	CASSLRQGFTEAFF	TGTGCCAGCAGCCTCAGACAGGGATTTACTGAAGCTTTCTTT
TRBV25-1	.	once	12	TRBJ1-2	CASGGGHYGYTF	TGTGCCAGCGGCGGGGGGCACTATGGCTACACCTTC
TRBV7-2	.	.	16	TRBJ1-2	CASSPPGGPPGYGYTF	TGTGCCAGCAGCCCTCCCGGAGGGCCCCCTGGCTATGGCTACACCTTC
TRBV29-1	.	.	12	TRBJ1-2	CSVVAGNYGYTF	TGCAGCGTTGTAGCCGGTAACTATGGCTACACCTTC
TRBV6-2/TRBV6-3	.	.	11	TRBJ2-5	CASSYKETQYF	TGTGCCAGCAGTTATAAAGAGACCCAGTACTTC
TRBV7-2	TRBD2	.	15	TRBJ2-3	CASSSTSGPTDTQYF	TGTGCCAGCAGCTCCACTAGCGGCCCCACAGATACGCAGTATTTT
TRBV7-8	TRBD1	.	14	TRBJ2-2	CASVTTGFAGELFF	TGTGCCAGCGTAACGACAGGGTTTGCCGGGGAGCTGTTTTTT
TRBV2	.	.	15	TRBJ1-5	CASSEDLGGNQPQHF	TGTGCCAGCAGTGAAGACCTCGGGGGCAATCAGCCCCAGCATTTT
TRBV11-3	TRBD2	once	17	TRBJ2-3	CASSLGGTSAGTDTQYF	TGTGCCAGCAGCTTAGGGGGGACTAGCGCTGGCACAGATACGCAGTATTTT
TRBV29-1	TRBD1	.	15	TRBJ1-2	CSVASLTGGGYGYTF	TGCAGCGTTGCGTCCTTGACAGGGGGCGGCTATGGCTACACCTTC
TRBV19	TRBD1	.	16	TRBJ1-4	CASSIDLQTGGEKLFF	TGTGCCAGTAGTATAGATCTTCAAACAGGGGGCGAAAAACTGTTTTTT
TRBV30	.	.	14	TRBJ1-2	CAWTGTTRNYGYTF	TGTGCCTGGACAGGGACAACACGAAACTATGGCTACACCTTC
TRBV7-8	.	.	15	TRBJ1-1	CASSLQTGGTGEAFF	TGTGCCAGCAGCCTTCAAACCGGGGGGACCGGAGAAGCTTTCTTT
TRBV25-1	.	.	16	TRBJ1-6	CASRQSSGGYNSPLHF	TGTGCCAGCAGGCAATCCTCAGGAGGTTATAATTCACCCCTCCACTTT
TRBV27	.	.	17	TRBJ2-2	CASSLWSGAGNTGELFF	TGTGCCAGCAGTTTATGGTCAGGGGCGGGTAACACCGGGGAGCTGTTTTTT
TRBV19	TRBD1	.	14	TRBJ2-3	CASRQGVSTDTQYF	TGTGCCAGTAGACAGGGGGTGTCCACAGATACGCAGTATTTT
TRBV21-1	.	.	18	TRBJ2-2	CASNLKDGAGANTGELFF	TGTGCCAGCAATCTAAAGGACGGAGCGGGAGCGAACACCGGGGAGCTGTTTTTT
TRBV9	TRBD1	few	15	TRBJ2-3	CASSVGGQDTDTQYF	TGTGCCAGCAGCGTAGGAGGACAGGACACAGATACGCAGTATTTT
TRBV19	.	few	14	TRBJ1-5	CASIWTGGNQPQHF	TGTGCCAGTATCTGGACGGGGGGCAATCAGCCCCAGCATTTT
TRBV3-1/TRBV3-2	TRBD1	.	17	TRBJ1-4	CASSLRSGGATNEKLFF	TGTGCCAGCAGCCTACGGTCAGGGGGTGCAACTAATGAAAAACTGTTTTTT
TRBV27	TRBD1	once	15	TRBJ1-2	CASSLAGQGGYGYTF	TGTGCCAGCAGTTTGGCCGGACAGGGAGGCTATGGCTACACCTTC
TRBV7-9	.	once	14	TRBJ1-4	CASSWAATNEKLFF	TGTGCCAGCAGCTGGGCCGCAACTAATGAAAAACTGTTTTTT
TRBV29-1	.	.	12	TRBJ2-1	CSVPSSYNEQFF	TGCAGCGTCCCGAGCTCCTACAATGAGCAGTTCTTC
TRBV10-3	.	.	16	TRBJ1-3	CAISPRQDSSGNTIYF	TGTGCCATCAGCCCAAGACAGGATAGCTCTGGAAACACCATATATTTT
TRBV6-5	.	.	11	TRBJ1-3	CASSNRNTIYF	TGTGCCAGCAGTAACAGAAACACCATATATTTT
TRBV4-2	.	.	16	TRBJ1-3	CASSQSQGNSGNTIYF	TGTGCCAGCAGCCAAAGTCAGGGGAATTCTGGAAACACCATATATTTT
TRBV7-2	.	.	14	TRBJ1-6	CASSLGRGNSPLHF	TGTGCCAGCAGCTTGGGGAGGGGTAATTCACCCCTCCACTTT
TRBV15	.	few	14	TRBJ1-5	CATSRDLPYQPQHF	TGTGCCACCAGCAGAGACCTCCCGTATCAGCCCCAGCATTTT
TRBV24-1	TRBD1	.	13	TRBJ2-7	CATSNGQDYEQYF	TGTGCCACCAGTAATGGACAGGACTACGAGCAGTACTTC
TRBV11-2	TRBD2	.	16	TRBJ2-2	CASSLVAGVNTGELFF	TGTGCCAGCAGCTTAGTGGCGGGGGTGAACACCGGGGAGCTGTTTTTT
TRBV27	.	.	16	TRBJ1-6	CASTPTHSSYNSPLHF	TGTGCCAGCACCCCCACCCATAGCTCCTATAATTCACCCCTCCACTTT
TRBV7-2	TRBD1	.	15	TRBJ1-5	CASSLRTGSNQPQHF	TGTGCCAGCAGCTTAAGGACAGGGAGCAATCAGCCCCAGCATTTT
TRBV6-2/TRBV6-3	.	.	15	TRBJ1-1	CASSRGMALNTEAFF	TGTGCCAGCAGTCGAGGGATGGCGCTGAACACTGAAGCTTTCTTT